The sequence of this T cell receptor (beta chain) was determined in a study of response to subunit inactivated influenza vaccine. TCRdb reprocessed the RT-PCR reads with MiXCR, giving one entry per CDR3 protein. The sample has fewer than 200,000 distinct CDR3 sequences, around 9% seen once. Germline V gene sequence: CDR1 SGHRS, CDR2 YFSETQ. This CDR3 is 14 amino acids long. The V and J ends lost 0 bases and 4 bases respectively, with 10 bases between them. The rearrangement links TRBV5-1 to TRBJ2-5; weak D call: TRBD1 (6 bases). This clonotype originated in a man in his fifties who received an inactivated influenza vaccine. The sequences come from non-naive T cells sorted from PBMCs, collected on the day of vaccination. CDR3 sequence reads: CASSLDRAGETQYF. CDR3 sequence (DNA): TGCGCCAGCAGCTTGGACAGGGCTGGAGAGACCCAGTACTTC.